The text below deals with one T cell receptor (beta chain). As yet, its antigen is unknown. The data stem from a study of T cell responses to AZD1222 COVID-19 vaccine. Whole-study findings and limits: The study found vaccine-associated CD4 TCRs spanning spike, dominant at 160-218 and 743-854. Only 6 or 7 people who got AZD1222 tested seropositive at baseline. Repertoire sampling occurred only after the peak T cell response.

Germline lookup yields CDR1 SEHNR and CDR2 FQNEAQ (reference sequence). This CDR3 contains 16 residues. V was shortened by 5 bases and J by 5 bases, with 19 bases between the two germline ends. Generated by immunoSEQ multiplex PCR, the TCRdb table keeps only in-frame clones and is missing some. The sample records some 280,000 clones, almost 95% being singletons. This chain links TRBV7-9 with TRBJ1-3; TRBD1 might be the D (5 bases). The clonotype was recovered from an adult who received the AZD1222 COVID-19 vaccine. The sample was peripheral blood, taken 28 days after the second AZD1222 dose. CDR3 DNA: TGTGCCAGCAGCCCACCCGGTGGGGGTTTGAGAAACACCATATATTTT. Translation gives CASSPPGGGLRNTIYF.